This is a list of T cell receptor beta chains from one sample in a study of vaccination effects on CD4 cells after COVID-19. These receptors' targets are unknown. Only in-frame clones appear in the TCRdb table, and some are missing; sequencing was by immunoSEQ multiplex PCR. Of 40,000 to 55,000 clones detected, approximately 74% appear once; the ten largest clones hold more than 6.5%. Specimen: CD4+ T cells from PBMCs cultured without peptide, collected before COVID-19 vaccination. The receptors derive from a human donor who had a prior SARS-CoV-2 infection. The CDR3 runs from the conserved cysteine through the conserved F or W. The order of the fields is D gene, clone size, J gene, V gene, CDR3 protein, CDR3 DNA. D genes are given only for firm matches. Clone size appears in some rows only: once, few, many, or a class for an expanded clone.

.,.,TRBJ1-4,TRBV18,CASSPYAQLDEKLFF,TGTGCCAGCTCACCCTACGCACAGTTAGATGAAAAACTGTTTTTT
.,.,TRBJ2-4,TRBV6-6,CASSEEIAIQYF,TGTGCCAGCAGTGAGGAAATTGCCATTCAGTACTTC
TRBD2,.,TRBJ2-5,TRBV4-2,CASSQDWWTSASGQETQYF,TGTGCCAGCAGCCAAGATTGGTGGACTAGCGCTTCGGGACAAGAGACCCAGTACTTC
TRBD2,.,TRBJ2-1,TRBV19,CASRSLAGIFNEQFF,TGTGCCAGTCGGAGTCTAGCGGGGATCTTCAATGAGCAGTTCTTC
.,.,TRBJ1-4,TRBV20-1,CSARKEEKLFF,TGCAGTGCTAGGAAGGAGGAAAAACTGTTTTTT
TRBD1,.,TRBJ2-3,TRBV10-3,CAISVNRGATDTQYF,TGTGCCATCAGTGTAAACAGGGGTGCCACAGATACGCAGTATTTT
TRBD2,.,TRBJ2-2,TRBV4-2,CASRQTSGVDTGELFF,TGTGCCAGCAGACAGACTAGCGGGGTGGACACCGGGGAGCTGTTTTTT
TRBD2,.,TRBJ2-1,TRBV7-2,CASSFTSGRGVVEQFF,TGTGCCAGCAGCTTTACTAGCGGGAGGGGGGTGGTTGAGCAGTTCTTC
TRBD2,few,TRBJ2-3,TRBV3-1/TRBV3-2,CASSQDVRRAGEDTQYF,TGTGCCAGCAGCCAAGATGTTCGGAGAGCGGGGGAAGATACGCAGTATTTT
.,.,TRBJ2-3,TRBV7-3,CASSLGPAGTDTQYF,TGTGCCAGCAGCTTAGGCCCGGCCGGCACAGATACGCAGTATTTT
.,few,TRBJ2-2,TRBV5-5,CASSFGRTNTGELFF,TGTGCCAGCAGCTTTGGACGAACGAACACCGGGGAGCTGTTTTTT
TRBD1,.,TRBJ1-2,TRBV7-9,CASSTDRVGGYTF,TGTGCCAGCAGCACTGACAGGGTCGGCGGCTACACCTTC
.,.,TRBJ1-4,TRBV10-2,CASRDATNEKLFF,TGCGCCAGCAGGGACGCAACTAATGAAAAACTGTTTTTT
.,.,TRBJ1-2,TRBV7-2,CASSEEWGGGYGYTF,TGTGCCAGCAGCGAAGAATGGGGAGGAGGCTATGGCTACACCTTC
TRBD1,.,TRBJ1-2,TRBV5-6,CASSLTGGAAGYTF,TGTGCCAGCAGCTTGACAGGGGGCGCGGCTGGCTACACCTTC
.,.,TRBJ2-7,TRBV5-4,CASSSWTGTRTYEQYF,TGTGCCAGCAGCTCGTGGACCGGGACGAGAACCTACGAGCAGTACTTC
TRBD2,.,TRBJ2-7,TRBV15,CATSKEREGRHEQYF,TGTGCCACCAGCAAAGAGCGGGAGGGTCGCCACGAGCAGTACTTC
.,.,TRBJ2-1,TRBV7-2,CASSPQLGLSNEQFF,TGTGCCAGCAGCCCACAACTGGGACTGTCCAATGAGCAGTTCTTC
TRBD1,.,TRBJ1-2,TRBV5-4,CASSTRQGYGYTF,TGTGCCAGCAGCACTCGACAGGGCTATGGCTACACCTTC
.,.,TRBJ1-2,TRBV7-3,CASSLSGADGYTF,TGTGCCAGCAGCTTATCGGGCGCCGATGGCTACACCTTC
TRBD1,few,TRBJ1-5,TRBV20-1,CSASVPWTGDNQPQHF,TGCAGTGCTAGTGTCCCGTGGACAGGGGACAATCAGCCCCAGCATTTT
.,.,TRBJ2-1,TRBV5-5,CASSPLGGLQFF,TGTGCCAGCAGCCCACTAGGGGGGTTACAGTTCTTC
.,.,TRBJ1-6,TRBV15,CATSRDRSPLHF,TGTGCCACCAGCAGAGATCGCTCACCCCTCCACTTT
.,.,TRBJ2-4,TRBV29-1,CSVAGTSANIQYF,TGCAGCGTTGCGGGCACCTCGGCGAACATTCAGTACTTC
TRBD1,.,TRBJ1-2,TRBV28,CASSSISRTGIGGYTF,TGTGCCAGCAGTTCAATCTCAAGGACAGGGATAGGTGGCTACACCTTC
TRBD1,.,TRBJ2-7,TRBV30,CAWSGTPGQGTSYEQYF,TGTGCCTGGAGTGGAACCCCGGGACAGGGAACCTCCTACGAGCAGTACTTC
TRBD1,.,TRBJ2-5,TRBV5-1,CASSSTGEETQYF,TGCGCCAGCAGCTCGACAGGGGAAGAGACCCAGTACTTC
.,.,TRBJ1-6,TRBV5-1,CASSLAQMSSYSPLHF,TGCGCCAGCAGCTTGGCACAGATGTCATCTTATTCACCCCTCCACTTT
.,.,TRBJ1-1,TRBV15,CATSRGGTEAFF,TGTGCCACCAGCAGGGGGGGAACTGAAGCTTTCTTT
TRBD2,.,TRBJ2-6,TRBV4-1,CASSHVWREGVASGANVLTF,TGCGCCAGCAGCCACGTCTGGCGGGAGGGTGTAGCCAGTGGGGCCAACGTCCTGACTTTC
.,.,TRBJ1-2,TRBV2,CASIKTDGYTF,TGTGCCAGCATAAAGACAGATGGCTACACCTTC
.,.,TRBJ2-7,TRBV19,CASSIEQGIDGEQYF,TGTGCCAGTAGTATTGAACAGGGCATAGACGGCGAGCAGTACTTC
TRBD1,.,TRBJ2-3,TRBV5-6,CASSKVTPDRGGTDTQYF,TGTGCCAGCAGCAAAGTCACCCCGGACAGGGGCGGCACAGATACGCAGTATTTT
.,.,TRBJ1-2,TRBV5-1,CASSLDADGYTF,TGCGCCAGCAGCTTGGATGCGGATGGCTACACCTTC
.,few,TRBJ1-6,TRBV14,CASSPIIGGNSPLHF,TGTGCCAGCAGCCCTATAATAGGGGGGAATTCACCCCTCCACTTT
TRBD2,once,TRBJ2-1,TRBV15,CATSSTPLAGSYNEQFF,TGTGCCACCAGCAGCACCCCGCTAGCGGGGAGTTACAATGAGCAGTTCTTC
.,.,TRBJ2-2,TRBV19,CASSPQPGANTGELFF,TGTGCCAGTAGTCCTCAACCGGGGGCCAACACCGGGGAGCTGTTTTTT
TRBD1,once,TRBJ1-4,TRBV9,CASSISPQGTNEKLFF,TGTGCCAGCAGCATTTCCCCACAGGGGACTAATGAAAAACTGTTTTTT
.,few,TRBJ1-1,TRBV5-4,CASSLDSGMNTEAFF,TGTGCCAGCAGCTTGGACAGCGGGATGAACACTGAAGCTTTCTTT
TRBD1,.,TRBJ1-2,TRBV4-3,CASSQDVTRDRGLGYTF,TGCGCCAGCAGCCAAGATGTGACCCGGGACAGGGGGCTCGGCTACACCTTC
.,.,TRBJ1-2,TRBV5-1,CASSSGSGNYGYTF,TGCGCCAGCAGCTCTGGGTCAGGGAACTATGGCTACACCTTC
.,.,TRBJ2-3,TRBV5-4,CASSPYPTDTQYF,TGTGCCAGCAGCCCCTATCCCACAGATACGCAGTATTTT
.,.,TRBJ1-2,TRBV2,CASSEAGVVNYGYTF,TGTGCCAGCAGTGAAGCAGGGGTAGTTAACTATGGCTACACCTTC
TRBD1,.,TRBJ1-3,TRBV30,CAWSVQGAFGNTIYF,TGTGCCTGGAGTGTACAGGGGGCATTTGGAAACACCATATATTTT
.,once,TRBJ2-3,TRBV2,CASRVTWTSTDTQYF,TGTGCCAGCAGGGTGACCTGGACTAGCACAGATACGCAGTATTTT
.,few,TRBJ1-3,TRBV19,CASRRTAGNTIYF,TGTGCCAGTAGGCGGACAGCTGGAAACACCATATATTTT